The clone carrying this T cell receptor (beta chain) occurred many times. Its cognate antigen is unknown. Donor samples were obtained from healthy Caucasian individuals from Russia, aged 6 to 90. This specimen comes from a study of blood T cells in healthy people across ages. Points from the study as a whole: Roughly linear age-related decline in beta diversity appeared, significant by age approximately 41.

V was trimmed by 2 bases and J by 4 bases, leaving 5 bases between them. The germline gives CDR1 SGHTA, CDR2 FQGNSA. This CDR3 has 12 residues. Next came a second PCR, run for about 6 to 12 cycles, which used a sample-barcoded 5' primer along with a J-beta primer mix. A template-switch adaptor containing 12 random nucleotides labeled each cDNA molecule. The yield of each sample was at least 2.5 million CDR3-containing paired-end reads. TCRdb called the 5' RACE reads again in MiXCR, with one record for every CDR3 protein. The sample yields around 780,000 distinct CDR3 sequences, just over 55% seen once.

Sequencing was performed on blood. This chain links TRBV7-2 with TRBJ1-2, with D possibly matching TRBD1 (5 bases). This clonotype was obtained from a man aged 35-49 years in good health. The CDR3 DNA reads as TGTGCCAGCAGCTTAACAGGCTATGGCTACACCTTC. Its translation: CASSLTGYGYTF.